Listed below are T cell receptor beta chains from one sample, sequenced in a study of CD8 T cells in ankylosing spondylitis. Each CDR3 protein gets one entry after TCRdb re-called the 5' RACE reads with MiXCR. The sample has about 700,000 distinct CDR3 sequences; about 20% are singletons. Sequencing used blood, either unsorted or a sorted T cell fraction (not recorded which). The receptor set was obtained from a male donor with ankylosing spondylitis. Both conserved end residues are part of each CDR3. Fields, in order: clone size, D gene, J gene, V gene, CDR3 protein, CDR3 DNA. The D gene is left open where the match is weak. Clone size, where shown, is once, few, many, or a class for clones that have expanded.

size: many
D: TRBD1
J: TRBJ2-6
V: TRBV29-1
CDR3: CSVEDRVGANVLTF
DNA: TGCAGCGTTGAGGACAGGGTTGGGGCCAACGTCCTGACTTTC

size: NA
D: NA
J: TRBJ2-3
V: TRBV7-9
CDR3: CASSTAGTGRTDTQYF
DNA: TGTGCCAGCAGCACCGCCGGGACTGGTCGCACAGATACGCAGTATTTT

size: NA
D: NA
J: TRBJ2-7
V: TRBV5-1
CDR3: CASSFSSQDYEQYF
DNA: TGCGCCAGCAGCTTTAGCTCCCAGGATTACGAGCAGTACTTC

size: NA
D: NA
J: TRBJ1-2
V: TRBV5-1
CDR3: CASSWSVDYGYTF
DNA: TGCGCCAGCAGCTGGTCGGTTGACTATGGCTACACCTTC

size: few
D: NA
J: TRBJ1-1
V: TRBV4-1
CDR3: CASSQPAGLTEAFF
DNA: TGCGCCAGCAGCCAACCCGCAGGGCTGACTGAAGCTTTCTTT

size: few
D: NA
J: TRBJ2-1
V: TRBV7-2
CDR3: CASRLTTGAFHEQFF
DNA: TGTGCCAGCAGACTTACCACGGGGGCCTTTCATGAGCAGTTCTTC

size: many
D: NA
J: TRBJ1-5
V: TRBV20-1
CDR3: CSASRPRGANQPQHF
DNA: TGCAGTGCTAGTCGTCCTAGGGGGGCCAATCAGCCCCAGCATTTT

size: NA
D: TRBD1
J: TRBJ1-2
V: TRBV20-1
CDR3: CSARALKNRGGPSGYTF
DNA: TGCAGTGCTAGAGCCTTAAAGAACAGGGGAGGACCCAGTGGCTACACCTTC

size: NA
D: NA
J: TRBJ1-4
V: TRBV12-3/TRBV12-4
CDR3: CASSPTPGRSNEKLFF
DNA: TGTGCCAGCAGCCCTACCCCGGGACGGTCTAATGAAAAACTGTTTTTT

size: many
D: NA
J: TRBJ2-7
V: TRBV29-1
CDR3: CSALLTGPYEQYF
DNA: TGCAGCGCCCTACTGACAGGCCCCTACGAGCAGTACTTC

size: many
D: NA
J: TRBJ2-5
V: TRBV7-9
CDR3: CASSLAPLMKETQYF
DNA: TGTGCCAGCAGCTTAGCGCCCCTAATGAAGGAGACCCAGTACTTC

size: many
D: NA
J: TRBJ2-1
V: TRBV6-2/TRBV6-3
CDR3: CASKGPYNEQFF
DNA: TGTGCCAGCAAGGGACCGTACAATGAGCAGTTCTTC

size: few
D: NA
J: TRBJ2-7
V: TRBV4-2
CDR3: CASSPEGRDGDEQYF
DNA: TGTGCCAGCAGCCCCGAGGGGCGGGATGGGGACGAGCAGTACTTC

size: many
D: NA
J: TRBJ1-4
V: TRBV11-2
CDR3: CASSPTATNEKLFF
DNA: TGTGCCAGCAGCCCTACTGCAACTAATGAAAAACTGTTTTTT

size: NA
D: NA
J: TRBJ2-1
V: TRBV6-5
CDR3: CASSDRDLEQFF
DNA: TGTGCCAGCAGTGACCGGGACCTCGAGCAGTTCTTC

size: NA
D: NA
J: TRBJ2-3
V: TRBV3-1
CDR3: CASSQGLLRGQYF
DNA: TGTGCCAGCAGCCAGGGACTCCTTCGGGGGCAGTATTTT

size: NA
D: NA
J: TRBJ2-7
V: TRBV6-2/TRBV6-3
CDR3: CASSRTGTTYEQYF
DNA: TGTGCCAGCAGTCGCACCGGGACCACCTACGAGCAGTACTTC

size: NA
D: TRBD2
J: TRBJ2-1
V: TRBV4-3
CDR3: CASSQRTSGFLGNEQFF
DNA: TGCGCCAGCAGCCAAAGGACTAGCGGCTTCCTGGGGAATGAGCAGTTCTTC

size: few
D: NA
J: TRBJ2-7
V: TRBV4-3
CDR3: CASSQEAGPSSYEQYF
DNA: TGCGCCAGCAGCCAAGAGGCGGGCCCCAGCTCCTACGAGCAGTACTTC

size: few
D: TRBD2
J: TRBJ2-5
V: TRBV29-1
CDR3: CSVRKTTSEEETQYF
DNA: TGCAGCGTCCGGAAAACGACTAGCGAAGAAGAGACCCAGTACTTC

size: NA
D: NA
J: TRBJ2-2
V: TRBV6-1
CDR3: CASSDTTGELFF
DNA: TGTGCCAGCAGTGACACCACCGGGGAGCTGTTTTTT

size: NA
D: TRBD2
J: TRBJ2-7
V: TRBV9
CDR3: CASSESGGASYEQYF
DNA: TGTGCCAGCAGCGAGAGCGGGGGGGCCTCCTACGAGCAGTACTTC

size: few
D: TRBD1
J: TRBJ1-5
V: TRBV2
CDR3: CASRRDSSSNQPQHF
DNA: TGTGCCAGCAGGAGGGACAGTAGTAGCAATCAGCCCCAGCATTTT

size: NA
D: TRBD1
J: TRBJ1-1
V: TRBV10-3
CDR3: CAIRDRTHTEAFF
DNA: TGTGCCATCAGGGACAGGACCCACACTGAAGCTTTCTTT

size: few
D: NA
J: TRBJ1-5
V: TRBV9
CDR3: CASSVGSNSNQPQHF
DNA: TGTGCCAGCAGCGTGGGCAGCAATAGCAATCAGCCCCAGCATTTT

size: many
D: NA
J: TRBJ1-6
V: TRBV12-3/TRBV12-4
CDR3: CASTNLGSPLHF
DNA: TGTGCCAGCACAAATTTAGGGTCACCCCTCCACTTT

size: NA
D: TRBD2
J: TRBJ2-2
V: TRBV12-3/TRBV12-4
CDR3: CASNPSSGKVGELFF
DNA: TGTGCCAGCAACCCCTCTAGCGGGAAGGTCGGGGAGCTGTTTTTT

size: few
D: NA
J: TRBJ2-7
V: TRBV9
CDR3: CASSVGGESYEQYF
DNA: TGTGCCAGCAGCGTAGGGGGCGAGAGCTACGAGCAGTACTTC

size: few
D: NA
J: TRBJ2-7
V: TRBV7-2
CDR3: CASSLGPDFYEQYF
DNA: TGTGCCAGCAGCTTAGGCCCGGACTTCTACGAGCAGTACTTC

size: NA
D: TRBD2
J: TRBJ2-1
V: TRBV18
CDR3: CASSPRGTTYNEQFF
DNA: TGTGCCAGCTCACCACGGGGGACTACATACAATGAGCAGTTCTTC

size: few
D: NA
J: TRBJ2-7
V: TRBV4-1
CDR3: CASSHGTNYEQYF
DNA: TGCGCCAGCAGCCACGGGACAAACTACGAGCAGTACTTC

size: NA
D: NA
J: TRBJ1-5
V: TRBV28
CDR3: CASSSGGTQGYNQPQHF
DNA: TGTGCCAGCAGTTCCGGAGGGACACAGGGATACAATCAGCCCCAGCATTTT

size: few
D: TRBD2
J: TRBJ2-3
V: TRBV9
CDR3: CASSQAGVSDTQYF
DNA: TGTGCCAGCAGCCAAGCGGGAGTCTCAGATACGCAGTATTTT

size: NA
D: TRBD2
J: TRBJ2-1
V: TRBV12-3/TRBV12-4
CDR3: CARWPDPKAGGDYNEQFF
DNA: TGTGCCCGCTGGCCCGACCCCAAAGCGGGGGGGGACTACAATGAGCAGTTCTTC

size: NA
D: NA
J: TRBJ2-1
V: TRBV18
CDR3: CASSPQDTSSYNEQFF
DNA: TGTGCCAGCTCACCACAAGACACGAGCTCCTACAATGAGCAGTTCTTC

size: NA
D: NA
J: TRBJ2-1
V: TRBV20-1
CDR3: CSATGVENNEQFF
DNA: TGCAGTGCTACAGGGGTTGAGAACAATGAGCAGTTCTTC

size: NA
D: NA
J: TRBJ1-3
V: TRBV4-1
CDR3: CASSSLQGTGNTIYF
DNA: TGCGCCAGCAGCTCTCTACAGGGAACTGGAAACACCATATATTTT

size: few
D: NA
J: TRBJ2-3
V: TRBV7-2
CDR3: CASRPLGGESTDTQYF
DNA: TGTGCCAGCAGACCACTCGGCGGGGAAAGCACAGATACGCAGTATTTT

size: NA
D: TRBD1
J: TRBJ2-6
V: TRBV19
CDR3: CASRPGQGEAGANVLTF
DNA: TGTGCCAGTAGACCGGGACAGGGGGAAGCTGGGGCCAACGTCCTGACTTTC

size: few
D: NA
J: TRBJ2-7
V: TRBV20-1
CDR3: CSASLVSPSSYEQYF
DNA: TGCAGTGCTAGTTTAGTGAGCCCCAGCTCCTACGAGCAGTACTTC

size: few
D: NA
J: TRBJ2-1
V: TRBV4-3
CDR3: CASSQGLQSYNEQFF
DNA: TGCGCCAGCAGCCAAGGTCTGCAATCGTACAATGAGCAGTTCTTC

size: NA
D: NA
J: TRBJ1-6
V: TRBV6-1
CDR3: CASSAFSSYNSPLHF
DNA: TGTGCCAGCAGTGCCTTCAGCTCCTATAATTCACCCCTCCACTTT

size: NA
D: NA
J: TRBJ1-1
V: TRBV5-1
CDR3: CASSLVAPENTEAFF
DNA: TGCGCCAGCAGCTTGGTTGCACCAGAGAACACTGAAGCTTTCTTT

size: NA
D: NA
J: TRBJ2-5
V: TRBV28
CDR3: CASSTRTALETQYF
DNA: TGTGCCAGCAGTACCCGGACTGCCCTGGAGACCCAGTACTTC

size: few
D: NA
J: TRBJ1-1
V: TRBV7-9
CDR3: CASSLTREAFF
DNA: TGTGCCAGCAGCTTAACCCGTGAAGCTTTCTTT

size: few
D: NA
J: TRBJ2-5
V: TRBV20-1
CDR3: CSARELGQETQYF
DNA: TGCAGTGCTAGAGAGTTGGGACAAGAGACCCAGTACTTC

size: few
D: NA
J: TRBJ1-1
V: TRBV3-1
CDR3: CASSQGGGVEAFF
DNA: TGTGCCAGCAGCCAAGGCGGGGGGGTGGAAGCTTTCTTT

size: NA
D: TRBD2
J: TRBJ2-1
V: TRBV6-2/TRBV6-3
CDR3: CASSSPGGWYEQFF
DNA: TGTGCCAGCAGTTCTCCGGGGGGATGGTATGAGCAGTTCTTC

size: few
D: TRBD2
J: TRBJ2-5
V: TRBV5-1
CDR3: CASSLVPPSGQETQYF
DNA: TGCGCCAGCAGCTTGGTCCCCCCTAGCGGCCAAGAGACCCAGTACTTC

size: few
D: NA
J: TRBJ2-5
V: TRBV5-1
CDR3: CASSLSQLTGETQYF
DNA: TGCGCCAGCAGCTTATCTCAACTCACGGGGGAGACCCAGTACTTC

size: NA
D: NA
J: TRBJ2-1
V: TRBV7-9
CDR3: CASSLLTGVDDEQFF
DNA: TGTGCCAGCAGCTTATTGACGGGCGTTGACGATGAGCAGTTCTTC

size: few
D: NA
J: TRBJ1-1
V: TRBV29-1
CDR3: CSASGRAGAIQAFF
DNA: TGCAGCGCCTCTGGGAGGGCAGGGGCAATTCAAGCTTTCTTT

size: few
D: NA
J: TRBJ1-2
V: TRBV4-3
CDR3: CASSQDGGLYYGYTF
DNA: TGCGCCAGCAGCCAAGATGGGGGACTGTACTATGGCTACACCTTC

size: NA
D: TRBD2
J: TRBJ2-1
V: TRBV5-1
CDR3: CASSLASGSNEQFF
DNA: TGCGCCAGCAGCTTGGCTAGCGGGAGCAATGAGCAGTTCTTC

size: NA
D: TRBD2
J: TRBJ2-7
V: TRBV7-2
CDR3: CASSLYWTSGRIYEQYF
DNA: TGTGCCAGCAGCTTATATTGGACTAGCGGGAGAATCTACGAGCAGTACTTC

size: NA
D: NA
J: TRBJ1-6
V: TRBV4-2
CDR3: CASSSTAGPGDNSPLHF
DNA: TGTGCCAGCAGCTCGACTGCGGGGCCGGGGGATAATTCACCCCTCCACTTT

size: NA
D: TRBD1
J: TRBJ2-7
V: TRBV6-2/TRBV6-3
CDR3: CASKTGQGGHEQYF
DNA: TGTGCCAGCAAGACCGGACAGGGGGGCCACGAGCAGTACTTC